This TCR beta chain was profiled in a study of shared clonotypes between healthy human individuals. Germline V gene lookup returns CDR1 SGHAT and CDR2 FQNNGV. This CDR3 is 15 amino acids long. V dropped 6 bases and J dropped 9; count of bases not matched to a gene: 14. About this clone itself: Its matching antigen is unknown.

Data came from immunoSEQ multiplex PCR; TCRdb stores just in-frame clones and leaves some out. The table has over 2 million clones, around 93% seen once; the top ten hold more than 0.35%. The study's findings and limits: Blood alone was sampled, and tissue repertoires likely differ. Rarefaction analysis demonstrated incomplete sorted-subset sequencing notwithstanding large depth. The expectation was that sequencing depth would affect clonotype sharing among donors.

CD4+ cells underwent separation, giving CD45RA+ naive and CD45RA-negative memory subsets. The genes are TRBV11-2 and TRBJ2-1, with 7 nucleotides matching TRBD2. Specimen: naive CD4+ T cells from PBMCs. The subset was: CD45RA+ positively selected. The sequence was obtained from a man aged 18 to 29 in good health. Some clones in this sample may be carry-over from other donors' samples. The CDR3 nucleotides read TGTGCCAGCAGTCAGACCTGGGGAGGGCCCGCTGAGCAGTTCTTC. It encodes CASSQTWGGPAEQFF.